Listed below are T cell receptor beta chains from one sample, sequenced in a study of shared clonotypes between healthy human individuals. Here immunoSEQ multiplex PCR was the method, and the copy in TCRdb shows in-frame clones only, minus some. The sample records 800,000 to 950,000 clones, approximately 96% being singletons. The specimen sequenced was naive CD8+ T cells sorted from blood. The receptor set was obtained from a man aged 25 to 45 in good health. Both conserved end residues are part of each CDR3. The D gene is left open where the match is weak. Part of the rows lack a size; the others show once, few, many or a class for expanded clones.

D gene: -
clone size: -
V gene: TRBV16
J gene: TRBJ1-2
CDR3 DNA: TGTGCCAGCAGCCAAAGGATAGGGGGAAGCTACACCTTC
CDR3 protein: CASSQRIGGSYTF

D gene: TRBD2
clone size: -
V gene: TRBV27
J gene: TRBJ2-1
CDR3 DNA: TGTGCCAGCAGTTTCACTAGCGAGACGTACAATGAGCAGTTCTTC
CDR3 protein: CASSFTSETYNEQFF

D gene: TRBD1
clone size: once
V gene: TRBV9
J gene: TRBJ1-2
CDR3 DNA: TGTGCCAGCAGCGTAGGAGGGGGCGCCGGCCTCTATGGCTACACCTTC
CDR3 protein: CASSVGGGAGLYGYTF

D gene: -
clone size: -
V gene: TRBV7-9
J gene: TRBJ1-5
CDR3 DNA: TGTGCCAGCAGCTTAGCAGGGGTCGGTCAGCCCCAGCATTTT
CDR3 protein: CASSLAGVGQPQHF

D gene: -
clone size: -
V gene: TRBV13
J gene: TRBJ2-3
CDR3 DNA: TGTGCCAGCAGCTTTAGCCGAGATACGCAGTATTTT
CDR3 protein: CASSFSRDTQYF

D gene: TRBD2
clone size: -
V gene: TRBV5-1
J gene: TRBJ2-7
CDR3 DNA: TGCGCCAGCAGCTTCGGGGCGGGAGGGTACGAGCAGTACTTC
CDR3 protein: CASSFGAGGYEQYF

D gene: TRBD2
clone size: -
V gene: TRBV14
J gene: TRBJ2-3
CDR3 DNA: TGTGCCAGCAGCCCCTCGGGACTACTCATCCCACCCACAGATACGCAGTATTTT
CDR3 protein: CASSPSGLLIPPTDTQYF

D gene: TRBD2
clone size: -
V gene: TRBV6-6
J gene: TRBJ2-7
CDR3 DNA: TGTGCCAGCAGTCCCCTGGGACTAGCGGGAGGAGAAGAGCAGTACTTC
CDR3 protein: CASSPLGLAGGEEQYF

D gene: -
clone size: -
V gene: TRBV7-9
J gene: TRBJ1-2
CDR3 DNA: TGTGCCAGCAGCTTAGAGGAGGTGGGAAACTATGGCTACACCTTC
CDR3 protein: CASSLEEVGNYGYTF

D gene: TRBD2
clone size: -
V gene: TRBV6-5
J gene: TRBJ2-7
CDR3 DNA: TGTGCCAGCAGTTTAGGACTAGCGGGATTAGACGAGCAGTACTTC
CDR3 protein: CASSLGLAGLDEQYF

D gene: -
clone size: -
V gene: TRBV10-2
J gene: TRBJ2-7
CDR3 DNA: TGCGCCAGCATCAGTTCCTACGAGCAGTACTTC
CDR3 protein: CASISSYEQYF

D gene: -
clone size: once
V gene: TRBV7-2
J gene: TRBJ2-7
CDR3 DNA: TGTGCCAGCAGCCGTACGACAACTCCAACCAACCCCTACGAGCAGTACTTC
CDR3 protein: CASSRTTTPTNPYEQYF

D gene: -
clone size: once
V gene: TRBV5-4
J gene: TRBJ2-2
CDR3 DNA: TGTGCCAGCAGTTCCAGGGAAATTGGGACCGGGGAGCTGTTTTTT
CDR3 protein: CASSSREIGTGELFF

D gene: TRBD1
clone size: -
V gene: TRBV7-9
J gene: TRBJ2-5
CDR3 DNA: TGTGCCAGCAGCTTAGCGTGGGACAGACAAGAGACCCAGTACTTC
CDR3 protein: CASSLAWDRQETQYF

D gene: -
clone size: -
V gene: TRBV10-1
J gene: TRBJ2-7
CDR3 DNA: TGCGCCAGCAGTGAGTCCGTTGGCTACGAGCAGTACTTC
CDR3 protein: CASSESVGYEQYF

D gene: -
clone size: -
V gene: TRBV27
J gene: TRBJ1-5
CDR3 DNA: TGTGCCACCAGACAGTCTGCTCCGCATCAGCCCCAGCATTTT
CDR3 protein: CATRQSAPHQPQHF

D gene: TRBD2
clone size: -
V gene: TRBV4-3
J gene: TRBJ2-1
CDR3 DNA: TGCGCCAGCAGCCAAGATATAGCGGGGGACTCCTACAATGAGCAGTTCTTC
CDR3 protein: CASSQDIAGDSYNEQFF

D gene: -
clone size: once
V gene: TRBV5-1
J gene: TRBJ2-2
CDR3 DNA: TGCGCCAGCAGTCCGATTAGAAGTGAGCGGCTCCTGGGGGACACCGGGGAGCTGTTTTTT
CDR3 protein: CASSPIRSERLLGDTGELFF

D gene: TRBD2
clone size: -
V gene: TRBV11-2
J gene: TRBJ2-5
CDR3 DNA: TGTGCCAGCAGCCCAAACCTGGCGGGAGATACCCAGTACTTC
CDR3 protein: CASSPNLAGDTQYF

D gene: TRBD2
clone size: -
V gene: TRBV27
J gene: TRBJ2-5
CDR3 DNA: TGTGCCAGCAGTTTATCCGGACTAGCAGAACAAGAGACCCAGTACTTC
CDR3 protein: CASSLSGLAEQETQYF

D gene: -
clone size: -
V gene: TRBV6-5
J gene: TRBJ2-5
CDR3 DNA: TGTGCCAGCAGTACCGAAGGGACACCACAAGAGACCCAGTACTTC
CDR3 protein: CASSTEGTPQETQYF

D gene: TRBD1
clone size: -
V gene: TRBV9
J gene: TRBJ1-5
CDR3 DNA: TGTGCCAGCAGCGGGTCAGGGGGGTCCGCTCAGCCCCAGCATTTT
CDR3 protein: CASSGSGGSAQPQHF

D gene: -
clone size: -
V gene: TRBV7-9
J gene: TRBJ2-7
CDR3 DNA: TGTGCCAGCAGCTTAGTCGAGCAGTACTTC
CDR3 protein: CASSLVEQYF

D gene: -
clone size: -
V gene: TRBV29-1
J gene: TRBJ2-7
CDR3 DNA: TGCAGCGTTGAATTCCCGGGAGCGATCTCCTACGAGCAGTACTTC
CDR3 protein: CSVEFPGAISYEQYF

D gene: TRBD1
clone size: -
V gene: TRBV29-1
J gene: TRBJ2-3
CDR3 DNA: TGCAGCGTTGAAGACTGGGACAGGGGGCGAACAGATACGCAGTATTTT
CDR3 protein: CSVEDWDRGRTDTQYF

D gene: -
clone size: -
V gene: TRBV5-4
J gene: TRBJ2-7
CDR3 DNA: TGTGCCAGCAGCTTGGGGCAGTGGTTCGAGCAGTACTTC
CDR3 protein: CASSLGQWFEQYF

D gene: -
clone size: -
V gene: TRBV7-2
J gene: TRBJ1-4
CDR3 DNA: TGTGCCAACAGGGTTCAGTTGAGGTTACGGCTTAATGAAAAACTGTTTTTT
CDR3 protein: CANRVQLRLRLNEKLFF

D gene: -
clone size: -
V gene: TRBV7-6
J gene: TRBJ2-3
CDR3 DNA: TGTGCCAGCAGCCGTAACCGGGACGGCGTTTTCACAGATACGCAGTATTTT
CDR3 protein: CASSRNRDGVFTDTQYF

D gene: -
clone size: once
V gene: TRBV7-9
J gene: TRBJ2-1
CDR3 DNA: TGTGCCAGCAGCTTAGCGGGGAGGCACCGGGTGAATGAGCAGTTCTTC
CDR3 protein: CASSLAGRHRVNEQFF

D gene: TRBD1
clone size: -
V gene: TRBV6-5
J gene: TRBJ2-7
CDR3 DNA: TGTGCCAGCAGTTGGTCAGGGGACAGGGTTTACGAGCAGTACTTC
CDR3 protein: CASSWSGDRVYEQYF

D gene: -
clone size: -
V gene: TRBV19
J gene: TRBJ2-7
CDR3 DNA: TGTGCCAGTAAATCCAGCGGCACCTACGAGCAGTACTTC
CDR3 protein: CASKSSGTYEQYF

D gene: TRBD2
clone size: once
V gene: TRBV2
J gene: TRBJ2-1
CDR3 DNA: TGTGCCAGCTTTTCTAGCGGGAGCGCCTACAATGAGCAGTTCTTC
CDR3 protein: CASFSSGSAYNEQFF

D gene: TRBD1
clone size: -
V gene: TRBV28
J gene: TRBJ1-4
CDR3 DNA: TGTGCCAGCAGCCGGGGTTGGGTGACAGGGAGTGAAAAACTGTTTTTT
CDR3 protein: CASSRGWVTGSEKLFF

D gene: -
clone size: -
V gene: TRBV20-1
J gene: TRBJ2-5
CDR3 DNA: TGCAGTGCTCCCCCCCAGTACTTC
CDR3 protein: CSAPPQYF

D gene: -
clone size: -
V gene: TRBV18
J gene: TRBJ1-5
CDR3 DNA: TGTGCCAGCTCACGAGGGCCCAACAATCAGCCCCAGCATTTT
CDR3 protein: CASSRGPNNQPQHF

D gene: TRBD1
clone size: -
V gene: TRBV4-1
J gene: TRBJ2-2
CDR3 DNA: TGCGCCAGCAGCCAGGAGCTCACGATCCGGGACAGGGGTGGGGAGCTGTTTTTT
CDR3 protein: CASSQELTIRDRGGELFF

D gene: -
clone size: -
V gene: TRBV11-2
J gene: TRBJ2-5
CDR3 DNA: TGTGCCAGCAGCTTAGCTCCCCCATCGGGACCCACGAGGGAGACCCAGTACTTC
CDR3 protein: CASSLAPPSGPTRETQYF

D gene: -
clone size: -
V gene: TRBV13
J gene: TRBJ1-1
CDR3 DNA: TGTGCCAGCAGCTTAGGGCCTGAAGCTTTCTTT
CDR3 protein: CASSLGPEAFF

D gene: -
clone size: -
V gene: TRBV6-1
J gene: TRBJ1-5
CDR3 DNA: TGTGCCAGCAGTGTTGGGGGGGGCAATCAGCCCCAGCATTTT
CDR3 protein: CASSVGGGNQPQHF

D gene: -
clone size: once
V gene: TRBV5-1
J gene: TRBJ2-1
CDR3 DNA: TGCGCCAGCAGCTTGGGATGGGACCTAGAGAACAATGAGCAGTTCTTC
CDR3 protein: CASSLGWDLENNEQFF

D gene: TRBD2
clone size: -
V gene: TRBV4-1
J gene: TRBJ2-7
CDR3 DNA: TGCGCCAGCAGCCAAGTGCAGGGCGGGGGGGACGAGCAGTACTTC
CDR3 protein: CASSQVQGGGDEQYF

D gene: -
clone size: -
V gene: TRBV14
J gene: TRBJ2-5
CDR3 DNA: TGTGCCAGCAGCCAAGAGGAGCAGCGTAGAGAGACCCAGTACTTC
CDR3 protein: CASSQEEQRRETQYF

D gene: -
clone size: -
V gene: TRBV29-1
J gene: TRBJ2-7
CDR3 DNA: TGCAGCGTCTTTCTCCTGGGGGAGCAGTACTTC
CDR3 protein: CSVFLLGEQYF

D gene: TRBD1
clone size: -
V gene: TRBV27
J gene: TRBJ2-7
CDR3 DNA: TGTGCCAGCAGCCTCGGACAGGTCTCCTACGAGCAGTACTTC
CDR3 protein: CASSLGQVSYEQYF

D gene: TRBD2
clone size: -
V gene: TRBV5-8
J gene: TRBJ2-1
CDR3 DNA: TGTGCCAGCAGCTCCAGCGGGAGTCTCGGTGAGCAGTTCTTC
CDR3 protein: CASSSSGSLGEQFF

D gene: -
clone size: -
V gene: TRBV29-1
J gene: TRBJ2-1
CDR3 DNA: TGCAGCGTTGAAGGGTTTAGAAACAATGAGCAGTTCTTC
CDR3 protein: CSVEGFRNNEQFF

D gene: -
clone size: -
V gene: TRBV5-5
J gene: TRBJ2-3
CDR3 DNA: TGTGCCAGCCTCATTAGTGTCACAGATACGCAGTATTTT
CDR3 protein: CASLISVTDTQYF

D gene: TRBD1
clone size: -
V gene: TRBV27
J gene: TRBJ1-2
CDR3 DNA: TGTGCCAGCAGTTCGGGACAGACCGACAACTATGGCTACACCTTC
CDR3 protein: CASSSGQTDNYGYTF

D gene: -
clone size: -
V gene: TRBV5-8
J gene: TRBJ2-7
CDR3 DNA: TGTGCCAGCAGCTTGGGACAGTCCTACGAGCAGTACTTC
CDR3 protein: CASSLGQSYEQYF

D gene: TRBD1
clone size: -
V gene: TRBV5-8
J gene: TRBJ2-1
CDR3 DNA: TGTGCCAGCAGCATGACAGGGATCTACAATGAGCAGTTCTTC
CDR3 protein: CASSMTGIYNEQFF

D gene: TRBD2
clone size: -
V gene: TRBV27
J gene: TRBJ2-7
CDR3 DNA: TGTGCCAGCAGTTCGACTAGCGGGAGGGCCCGGTACGAGCAGTACTTC
CDR3 protein: CASSSTSGRARYEQYF

D gene: TRBD1
clone size: -
V gene: TRBV7-9
J gene: TRBJ2-7
CDR3 DNA: TGTGCCAGCAACAAACCGGGACAGGATAACTACGAGCAGTACTTC
CDR3 protein: CASNKPGQDNYEQYF

D gene: -
clone size: -
V gene: TRBV11-2
J gene: TRBJ2-1
CDR3 DNA: TGTGCCAGCAGTGTTTGGACCGCGTGGGGGGACAATGAGCAGTTCTTC
CDR3 protein: CASSVWTAWGDNEQFF

D gene: -
clone size: once
V gene: TRBV4-3
J gene: TRBJ2-7
CDR3 DNA: TGCGCCAGCAGCCAAGATAAGCAGGGGCCCTACGAGCAGTACTTC
CDR3 protein: CASSQDKQGPYEQYF

D gene: -
clone size: -
V gene: TRBV6-5
J gene: TRBJ2-7
CDR3 DNA: TGTGCCAGCAGCCTCACTAGAGCCTACGAGCAGTACTTC
CDR3 protein: CASSLTRAYEQYF

D gene: -
clone size: -
V gene: TRBV15
J gene: TRBJ2-7
CDR3 DNA: TGTGCCACCAGCAGAGATCTGGGGGCCTACGAGCAGTACTTC
CDR3 protein: CATSRDLGAYEQYF

D gene: -
clone size: -
V gene: TRBV29-1
J gene: TRBJ1-1
CDR3 DNA: TGCAGCGGTCGACAGGCCGGGGACACTGAAGCTTTCTTT
CDR3 protein: CSGRQAGDTEAFF

D gene: TRBD1
clone size: once
V gene: TRBV27
J gene: TRBJ2-7
CDR3 DNA: TGTGCCAGCAGCCCGGGACAGGGGGTCCACGAGCAGTACTTC
CDR3 protein: CASSPGQGVHEQYF

D gene: -
clone size: -
V gene: TRBV11-2
J gene: TRBJ2-7
CDR3 DNA: TGTGCCAGCAACGAGGGTTTTGAGCAGTACTTC
CDR3 protein: CASNEGFEQYF

D gene: TRBD1
clone size: -
V gene: TRBV29-1
J gene: TRBJ2-1
CDR3 DNA: TGCAGCGGGACAGGGCGGGACCCTCCCAGCTCCTACAATGAGCAGTTCTTC
CDR3 protein: CSGTGRDPPSSYNEQFF